The clone carrying this T cell receptor beta chain showed up just a few times. Its matching antigen is unknown. The sample comes from a study of blood T cells in healthy people across ages. The CDR3 covers 15 residues. Germline V gene sequence: CDR1 MGHRA, CDR2 YSYEKL. V dropped 3 bases and J dropped 1 base, with 11 bases sitting between them. Study findings and constraints: The study could not conclusively compare naive and antigen-experienced cells, given its unsorted PBMCs.

Primers used in a second PCR of about 7 to 11 cycles were a sample-barcoded 5' primer and a J-beta primer mix. TCRdb recomputed calls from the 5' RACE reads with MiXCR, one row per CDR3 protein. The sample has just under 900,000 distinct CDR3 sequences; 29% are singletons. The specimen sequenced was blood. This TCR came from a woman of 80 years or more in good health. The chain joins TRBV4-1 to TRBJ2-3; tentatively, D is TRBD1 (6 bases). In DNA form, the CDR3 reads TGCGCCAGCAGCCAGCCGGGACAACGCACAGATACGCAGTATTTT. This gives the protein CASSQPGQRTDTQYF.